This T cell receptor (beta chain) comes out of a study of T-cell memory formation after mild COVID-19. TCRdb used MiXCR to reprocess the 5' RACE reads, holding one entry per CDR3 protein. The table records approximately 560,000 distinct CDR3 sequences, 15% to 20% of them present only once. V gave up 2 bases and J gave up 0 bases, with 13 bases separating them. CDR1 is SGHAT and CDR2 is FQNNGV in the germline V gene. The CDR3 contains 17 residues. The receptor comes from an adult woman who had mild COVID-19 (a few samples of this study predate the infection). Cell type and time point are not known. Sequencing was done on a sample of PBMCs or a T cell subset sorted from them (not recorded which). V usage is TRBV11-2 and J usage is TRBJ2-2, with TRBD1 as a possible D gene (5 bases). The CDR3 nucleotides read TGTGCCAGCAGCTTAAGTTGGGTCAGGGCGAACACCGGGGAGCTGTTTTTT. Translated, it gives CASSLSWVRANTGELFF. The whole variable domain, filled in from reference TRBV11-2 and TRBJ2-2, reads EAGVAQSPRYKIIEKRQSVAFWCNPISGHATLYWYQQILGQGPKLLIQFQNNGVVDDSQLPKDRFSAERLKGVDSTLKIQPAKLEDSAVYLCASSLSWVRANTGELFFGEGSRLTVL.